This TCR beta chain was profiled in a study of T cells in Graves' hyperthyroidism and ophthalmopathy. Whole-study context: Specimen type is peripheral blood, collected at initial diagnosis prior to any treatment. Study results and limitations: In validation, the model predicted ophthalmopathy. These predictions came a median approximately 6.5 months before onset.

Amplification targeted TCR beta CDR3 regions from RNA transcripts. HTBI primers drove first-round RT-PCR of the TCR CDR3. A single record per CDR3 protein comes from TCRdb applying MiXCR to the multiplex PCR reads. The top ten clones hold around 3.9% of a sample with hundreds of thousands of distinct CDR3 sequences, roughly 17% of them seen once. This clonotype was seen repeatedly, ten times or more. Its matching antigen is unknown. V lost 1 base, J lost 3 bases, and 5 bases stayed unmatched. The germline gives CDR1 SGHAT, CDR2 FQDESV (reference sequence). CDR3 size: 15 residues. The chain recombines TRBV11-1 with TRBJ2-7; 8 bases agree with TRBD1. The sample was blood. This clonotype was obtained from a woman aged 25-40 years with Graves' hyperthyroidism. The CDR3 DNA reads TGTGCCAGCAGCTTAGTGGCAGGGGGCGGCTACGAGCAGTACTTC. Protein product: CASSLVAGGGYEQYF.